These T cell receptor beta chains were read from a single sample in a study of T-cell memory formation after mild COVID-19. From the 5' RACE reads, TCRdb called clonotypes with MiXCR, one entry per CDR3 protein. Of under 550,000 distinct CDR3 sequences in the sample, over 15% are singletons; the top ten hold 20% to 25%. Sequencing was carried out using PBMCs or a T cell subset sorted from them (not recorded which). These receptors were taken from a man between 18 and 29 years old who had mild COVID-19 (a few samples of this study predate the infection). Cell type and time point are not known. The conserved cysteine and the conserved F or W are not part of the CDR3 here. Fields, in order: V gene, J gene, CDR3 protein.

V: TRBV18; J: TRBJ2-1; CDR3: ASSPYTRRSSYNEQF
V: TRBV9; J: TRBJ2-3; CDR3: ASSVEGSGGFTDTQY
V: TRBV4-1; J: TRBJ1-1; CDR3: ASSQGNRGNTEAF
V: TRBV7-8; J: TRBJ2-5; CDR3: ASSFGGVATQY
V: TRBV5-1; J: TRBJ2-2; CDR3: ASSGGTSGNTGELF
V: TRBV6-2/TRBV6-3; J: TRBJ1-6; CDR3: ASSVDRGSTLH
V: TRBV4-1; J: TRBJ2-7; CDR3: ASSRPWVGTSYEQY
V: TRBV5-1; J: TRBJ1-4; CDR3: ASTSGRANEKLF
V: TRBV7-2; J: TRBJ1-1; CDR3: ASSFMGPIKGAF
V: TRBV4-3; J: TRBJ1-6; CDR3: ASSQALDLGTLH
V: TRBV5-1; J: TRBJ2-5; CDR3: ASSLEGGTQETQY
V: TRBV27; J: TRBJ2-4; CDR3: ASSLGSSNIQY
V: TRBV6-2/TRBV6-3; J: TRBJ2-2; CDR3: ASSYSKPLSTGELF
V: TRBV5-6; J: TRBJ2-1; CDR3: ASTRRDGHNEQF
V: TRBV4-1; J: TRBJ1-1; CDR3: ASSLVDRASTEAF
V: TRBV5-5; J: TRBJ2-5; CDR3: ASSWTFGVQETQY
V: TRBV29-1; J: TRBJ1-4; CDR3: SSWDSGEKLF
V: TRBV4-3; J: TRBJ1-2; CDR3: ASSQDRDRGGYT